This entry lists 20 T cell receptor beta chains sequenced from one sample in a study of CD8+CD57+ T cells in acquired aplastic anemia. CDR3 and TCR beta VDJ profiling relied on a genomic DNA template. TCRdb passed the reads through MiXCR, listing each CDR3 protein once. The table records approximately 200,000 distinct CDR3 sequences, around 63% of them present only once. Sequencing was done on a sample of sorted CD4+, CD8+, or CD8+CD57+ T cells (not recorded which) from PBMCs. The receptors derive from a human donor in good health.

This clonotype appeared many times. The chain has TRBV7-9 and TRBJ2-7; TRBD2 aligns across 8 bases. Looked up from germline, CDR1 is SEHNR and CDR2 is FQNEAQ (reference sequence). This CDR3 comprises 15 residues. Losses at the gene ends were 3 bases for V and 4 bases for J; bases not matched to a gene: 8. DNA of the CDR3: TGTGCCAGCAGCTTGCCCGGGACTAGTTCGTACGAGCAGTACTTC. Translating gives CASSLPGTSSYEQYF.

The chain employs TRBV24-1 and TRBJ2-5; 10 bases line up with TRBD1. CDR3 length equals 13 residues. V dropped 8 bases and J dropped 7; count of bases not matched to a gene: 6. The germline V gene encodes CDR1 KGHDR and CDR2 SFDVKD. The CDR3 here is CATKGQGFGTQYF. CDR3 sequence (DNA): TGTGCCACCAAGGGACAGGGGTTCGGGACCCAGTACTTC.

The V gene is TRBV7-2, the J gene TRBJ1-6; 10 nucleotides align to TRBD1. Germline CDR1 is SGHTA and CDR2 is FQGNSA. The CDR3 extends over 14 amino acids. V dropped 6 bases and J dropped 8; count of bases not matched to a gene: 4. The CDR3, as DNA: TGTGCCAGCAGGCGGGACAGGGGAGATTCACCCCTCCACTTT. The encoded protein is CASRRDRGDSPLHF.

CDR3 sequence: CSVVSLSPGARDEQFF. The CDR3, as DNA: TGCAGCGTTGTTAGCTTATCACCGGGGGCGCGGGATGAGCAGTTCTTC. The V gene is TRBV29-1, the J gene TRBJ2-1, with D perhaps given as TRBD1 or TRBD2 (6 bases each). Trimming pared 4 bases from V and 8 bases from J, leaving 24 bases between. CDR1 and CDR2 from the germline V gene are SQVTM and ANQGSEA. This CDR3 comprises 16 residues.

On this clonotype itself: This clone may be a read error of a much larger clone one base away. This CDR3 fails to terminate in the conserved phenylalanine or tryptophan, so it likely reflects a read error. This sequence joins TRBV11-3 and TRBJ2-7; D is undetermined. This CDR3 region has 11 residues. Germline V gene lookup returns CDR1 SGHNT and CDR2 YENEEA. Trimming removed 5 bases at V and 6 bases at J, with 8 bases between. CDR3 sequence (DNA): TGTGCCAGCAGCCACGCAAGCGAGCAGTACTCC. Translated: CASSHASEQYS.

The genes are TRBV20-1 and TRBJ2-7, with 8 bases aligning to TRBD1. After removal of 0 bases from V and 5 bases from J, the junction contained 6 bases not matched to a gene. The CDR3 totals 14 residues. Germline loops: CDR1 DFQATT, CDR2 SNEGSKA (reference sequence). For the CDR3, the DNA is TGCAGTGCTAGAGACAGGGGGCTTTTCGACGAGCAGTACTTC. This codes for CSARDRGLFDEQYF.

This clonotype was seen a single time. The CDR3 sequence is CSGLVGRTNYGYTF. The CDR3 DNA is TGTTCTGGGCTAGTGGGCCGCACTAACTATGGCTACACCTTC. The J gene is TRBJ1-2, the V gene TRBV7-9, with D uncertain. Germline CDR1 SEHNR, CDR2 FQNEAQ (reference sequence). The CDR3 has 14 amino acids.

The CDR3 bases are TGTGCCAGCAGTGCTGAGGGGCTAAGTGGAAACACCATATATTTT. Residues: CASSAEGLSGNTIYF. The rearrangement joins TRBV2 to TRBJ1-3; D is perhaps TRBD1 (5 bases). The germline gives CDR1 SNHLY, CDR2 FYNNEI. The V end lost 4 bases, the J end lost 3 bases, and 13 bases lay between the germline ends. The length of the CDR3 is 15 residues.

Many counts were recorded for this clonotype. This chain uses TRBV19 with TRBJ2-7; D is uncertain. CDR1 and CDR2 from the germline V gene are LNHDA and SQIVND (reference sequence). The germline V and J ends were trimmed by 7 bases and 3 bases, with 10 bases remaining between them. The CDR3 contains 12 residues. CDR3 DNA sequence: TGTGCCAGTATTGACGGAAACTACGAGCAGTACTTC. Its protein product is CASIDGNYEQYF.

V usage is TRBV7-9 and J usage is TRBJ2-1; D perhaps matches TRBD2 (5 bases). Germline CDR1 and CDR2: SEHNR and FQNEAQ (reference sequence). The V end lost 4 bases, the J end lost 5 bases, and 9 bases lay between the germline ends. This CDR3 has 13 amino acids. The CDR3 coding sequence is TGTGCCAGCAGCTCCCGGGGAGACAATGAGCAGTTCTTC. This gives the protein CASSSRGDNEQFF. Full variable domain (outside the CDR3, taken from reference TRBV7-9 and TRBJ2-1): DTGVSQNPRHKITKRGQNVTFRCDPISEHNRLYWYRQTLGQGPEFLTYFQNEAQLEKSRLLSDRFSAERPKGSFSTLEIQRTEQGDSAMYLCASSSRGDNEQFFGPGTRLTVL.

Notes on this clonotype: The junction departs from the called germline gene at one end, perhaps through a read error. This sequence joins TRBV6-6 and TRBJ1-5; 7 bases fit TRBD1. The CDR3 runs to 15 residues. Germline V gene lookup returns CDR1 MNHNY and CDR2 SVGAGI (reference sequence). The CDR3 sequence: CASSPSRQGVQPQHF. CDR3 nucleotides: TGCGCCAGCAGCCCCTCGAGGCAGGGGGTCCAGCCCCAGCATTTT.

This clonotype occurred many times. The CDR3 protein is CASSYGGGSYEQYF. The CDR3 DNA follows: TGTGCCAGCAGCTACGGCGGGGGGTCCTACGAGCAGTACTTC. This chain connects TRBV5-6 to TRBJ2-7; TRBD2 agrees at 8 bases. The ends lost 3 bases at V and 1 base at J; junction bases unmatched: 3. This CDR3 is 14 amino acids long. Germline V CDR1 and CDR2: SGHDT, YYEEEE.

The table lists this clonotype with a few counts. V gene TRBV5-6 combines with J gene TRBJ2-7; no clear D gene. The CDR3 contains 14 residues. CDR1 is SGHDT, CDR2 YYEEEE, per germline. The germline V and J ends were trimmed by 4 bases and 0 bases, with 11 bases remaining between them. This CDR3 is CASSRAGSSYEQYF. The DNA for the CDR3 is TGTGCCAGCAGCCGGGCTGGCAGCTCCTACGAGCAGTACTTC.

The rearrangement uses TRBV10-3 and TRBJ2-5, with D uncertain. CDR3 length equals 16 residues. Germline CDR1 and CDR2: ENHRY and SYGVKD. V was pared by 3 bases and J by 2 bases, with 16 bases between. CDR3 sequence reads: CAISEPRGLGQETQYF. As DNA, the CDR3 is TGTGCCATCAGTGAACCTCGTGGATTGGGTCAAGAGACCCAGTACTTC.

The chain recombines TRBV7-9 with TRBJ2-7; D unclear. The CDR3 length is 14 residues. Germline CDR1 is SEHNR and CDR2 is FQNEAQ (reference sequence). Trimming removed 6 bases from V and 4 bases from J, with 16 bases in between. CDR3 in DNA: TGTGCCAGCAGACCCACGGCTAACTTTTACGAGCAGTACTTC. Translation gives CASRPTANFYEQYF. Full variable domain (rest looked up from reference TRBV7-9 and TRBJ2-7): DTGVSQNPRHKITKRGQNVTFRCDPISEHNRLYWYRQTLGQGPEFLTYFQNEAQLEKSRLLSDRFSAERPKGSFSTLEIQRTEQGDSAMYLCASRPTANFYEQYFGPGTRLTVT.

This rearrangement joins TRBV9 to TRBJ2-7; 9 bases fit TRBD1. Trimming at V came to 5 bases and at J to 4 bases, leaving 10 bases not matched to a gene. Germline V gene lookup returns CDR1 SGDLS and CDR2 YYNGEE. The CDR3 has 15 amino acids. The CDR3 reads CASSYSTGGAYEQYF. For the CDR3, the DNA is TGTGCCAGCAGTTACTCGACAGGGGGGGCGTACGAGCAGTACTTC.

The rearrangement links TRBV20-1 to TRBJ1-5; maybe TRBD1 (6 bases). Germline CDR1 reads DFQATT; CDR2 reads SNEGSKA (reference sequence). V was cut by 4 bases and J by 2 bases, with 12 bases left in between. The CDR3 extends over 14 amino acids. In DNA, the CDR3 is TGCAGTGCTAAGGGGGAAACGGGCAATCAGCCCCAGCATTTT. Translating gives CSAKGETGNQPQHF.

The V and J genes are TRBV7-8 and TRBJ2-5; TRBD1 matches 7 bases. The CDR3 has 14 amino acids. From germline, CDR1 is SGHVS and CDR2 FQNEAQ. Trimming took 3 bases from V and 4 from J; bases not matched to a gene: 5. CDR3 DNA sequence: TGTGCCAGCAGCTTGGACAGGACCCGAGAGACCCAGTACTTC. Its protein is CASSLDRTRETQYF.

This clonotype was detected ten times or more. The chain's CDR3 is CASVGRGRVYTQYF. The CDR3 DNA reads as TGTGCCAGCGTAGGCAGGGGGCGAGTTTATACGCAGTATTTT. The gene calls are TRBV2 and TRBJ2-3; 8 bases match TRBD1. Trimming removed 8 bases from V and 7 bases from J; junction bases left unmatched: 11. The CDR3 spans 14 residues. Germline lookup yields CDR1 SNHLY and CDR2 FYNNEI.

In nucleotides, the CDR3 is TGCGCCAGCAGTGAGGGGGTGAACACTGAAGCTTTCTTT. Its translation: CASSEGVNTEAFF. The chain joins TRBV5-1 to TRBJ1-1, with D tentatively TRBD1 (6 bases). Trimming took off 5 bases at V and 0 bases at J, with 8 bases between the two ends. This CDR3 region has 13 residues. Germline V gives CDR1 SGHRS, CDR2 YFSETQ. Full variable domain (rest looked up from reference TRBV5-1 and TRBJ1-1): KAGVTQTPRYLIKTRGQQVTLSCSPISGHRSVSWYQQTPGQGLQFLFEYFSETQRNKGNFPGRFSGRQFSNSRSEMNVSTLELGDSALYLCASSEGVNTEAFFGQGTRLTVV.